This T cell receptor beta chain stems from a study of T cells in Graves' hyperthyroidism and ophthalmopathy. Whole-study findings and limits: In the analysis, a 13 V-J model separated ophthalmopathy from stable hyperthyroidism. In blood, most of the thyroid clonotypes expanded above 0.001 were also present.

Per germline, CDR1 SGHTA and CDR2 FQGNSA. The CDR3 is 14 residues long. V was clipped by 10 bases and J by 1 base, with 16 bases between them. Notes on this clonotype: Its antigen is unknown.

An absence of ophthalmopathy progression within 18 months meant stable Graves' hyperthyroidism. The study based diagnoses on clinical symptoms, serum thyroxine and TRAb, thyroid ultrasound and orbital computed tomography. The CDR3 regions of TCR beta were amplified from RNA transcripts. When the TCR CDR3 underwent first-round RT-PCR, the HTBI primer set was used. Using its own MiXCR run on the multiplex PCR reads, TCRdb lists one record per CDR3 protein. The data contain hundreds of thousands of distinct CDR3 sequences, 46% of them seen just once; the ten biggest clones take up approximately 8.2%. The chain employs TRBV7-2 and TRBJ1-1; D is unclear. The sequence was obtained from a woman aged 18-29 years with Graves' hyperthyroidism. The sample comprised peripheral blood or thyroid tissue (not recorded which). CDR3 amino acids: CATASQQTNTEAFF. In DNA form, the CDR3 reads TGTGCCACCGCCAGCCAACAGACGAACACTGAAGCTTTCTTT.